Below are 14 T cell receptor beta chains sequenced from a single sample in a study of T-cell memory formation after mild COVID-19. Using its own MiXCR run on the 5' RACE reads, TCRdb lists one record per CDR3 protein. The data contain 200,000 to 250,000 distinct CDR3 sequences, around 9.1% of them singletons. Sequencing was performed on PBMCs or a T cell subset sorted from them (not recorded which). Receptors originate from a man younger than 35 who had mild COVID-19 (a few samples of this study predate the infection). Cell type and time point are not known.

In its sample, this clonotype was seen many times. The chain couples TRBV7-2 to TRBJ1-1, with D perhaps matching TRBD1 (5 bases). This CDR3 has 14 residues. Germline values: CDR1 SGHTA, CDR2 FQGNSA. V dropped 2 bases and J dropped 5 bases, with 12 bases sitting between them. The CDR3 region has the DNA TGTGCCAGCAGCTTAAGTGCAGGGAGAACTGAAGCTTTCTTT. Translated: CASSLSAGRTEAFF.

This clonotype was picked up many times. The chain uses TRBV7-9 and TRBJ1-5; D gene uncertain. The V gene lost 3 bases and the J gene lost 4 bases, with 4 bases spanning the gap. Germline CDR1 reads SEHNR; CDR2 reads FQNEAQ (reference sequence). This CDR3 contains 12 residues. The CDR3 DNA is TGTGCCAGCAGCTTCGGTAATCAGCCCCAGCATTTT. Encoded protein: CASSFGNQPQHF.

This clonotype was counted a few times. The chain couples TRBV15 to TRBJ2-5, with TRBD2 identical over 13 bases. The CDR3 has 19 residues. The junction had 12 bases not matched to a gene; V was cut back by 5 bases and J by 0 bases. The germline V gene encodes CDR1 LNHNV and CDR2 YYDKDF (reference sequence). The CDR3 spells CATSGPGTSGDPYQETQYF. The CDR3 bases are TGTGCCACCAGCGGACCGGGGACTAGCGGGGACCCGTACCAAGAGACCCAGTACTTC. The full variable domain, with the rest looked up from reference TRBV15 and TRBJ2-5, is DAMVIQNPRYQVTQFGKPVTLSCSQTLNHNVMYWYQQKSSQAPKLLFHYYDKDFNNEADTPDNFQSRRPNTSFCFLDIRSPGLGDTAMYLCATSGPGTSGDPYQETQYFGPGTRLLVL.

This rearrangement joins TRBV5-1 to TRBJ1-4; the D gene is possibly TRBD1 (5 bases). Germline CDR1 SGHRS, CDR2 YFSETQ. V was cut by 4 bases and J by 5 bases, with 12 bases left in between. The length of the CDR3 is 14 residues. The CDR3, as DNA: TGCGCCAGCAGCGAGGGACCTGACAATGAAAAACTGTTTTTT. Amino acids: CASSEGPDNEKLFF.

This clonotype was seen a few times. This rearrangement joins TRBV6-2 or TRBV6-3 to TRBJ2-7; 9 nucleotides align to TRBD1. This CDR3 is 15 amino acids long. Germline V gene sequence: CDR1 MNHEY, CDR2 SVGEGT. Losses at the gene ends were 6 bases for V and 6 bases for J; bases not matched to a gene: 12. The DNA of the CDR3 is TGTGCCAGCAGCCCTCACATACAGGGGGCAAGCGAGCAGTACTTC. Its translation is CASSPHIQGASEQYF.

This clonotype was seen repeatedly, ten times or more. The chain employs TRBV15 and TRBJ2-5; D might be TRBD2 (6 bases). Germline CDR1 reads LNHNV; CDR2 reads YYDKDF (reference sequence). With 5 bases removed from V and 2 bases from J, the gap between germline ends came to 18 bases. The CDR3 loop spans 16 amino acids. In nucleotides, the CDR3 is TGTGCCACCAGCGGCCTCCGCCGCGGGGTACAAGAGACCCAGTACTTC. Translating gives CATSGLRRGVQETQYF. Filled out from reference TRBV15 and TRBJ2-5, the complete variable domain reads DAMVIQNPRYQVTQFGKPVTLSCSQTLNHNVMYWYQQKSSQAPKLLFHYYDKDFNNEADTPDNFQSRRPNTSFCFLDIRSPGLGDTAMYLCATSGLRRGVQETQYFGPGTRLLVL.

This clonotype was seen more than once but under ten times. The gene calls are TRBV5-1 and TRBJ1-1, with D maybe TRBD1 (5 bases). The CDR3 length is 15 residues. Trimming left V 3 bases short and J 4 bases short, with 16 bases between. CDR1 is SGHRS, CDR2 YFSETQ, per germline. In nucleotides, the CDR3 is TGCGCCAGCAGCTCCCAATTCCAGGGTATCACTGAAGCTTTCTTT. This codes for CASSSQFQGITEAFF.

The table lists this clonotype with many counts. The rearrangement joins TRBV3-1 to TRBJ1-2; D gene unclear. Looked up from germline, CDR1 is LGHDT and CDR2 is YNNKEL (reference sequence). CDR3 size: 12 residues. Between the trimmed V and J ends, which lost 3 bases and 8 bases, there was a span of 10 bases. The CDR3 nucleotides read TGTGCCAGCAGCCACGAGAGTCGGGGCTACACCTTC. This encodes CASSHESRGYTF.

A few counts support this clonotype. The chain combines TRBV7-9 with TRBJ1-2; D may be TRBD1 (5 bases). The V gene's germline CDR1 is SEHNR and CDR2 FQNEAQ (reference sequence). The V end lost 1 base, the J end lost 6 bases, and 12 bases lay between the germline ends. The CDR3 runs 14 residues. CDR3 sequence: CASSLDQWGHGYTF. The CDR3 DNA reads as TGTGCCAGCAGCTTAGATCAGTGGGGACATGGCTACACCTTC.

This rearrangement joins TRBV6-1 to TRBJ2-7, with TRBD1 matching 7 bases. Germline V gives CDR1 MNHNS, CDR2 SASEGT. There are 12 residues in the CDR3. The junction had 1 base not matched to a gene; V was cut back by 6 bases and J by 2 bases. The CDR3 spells CASRGTAYEQYV. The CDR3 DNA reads TGTGCCAGCAGAGGGACAGCCTACGAGCAGTACGTC.

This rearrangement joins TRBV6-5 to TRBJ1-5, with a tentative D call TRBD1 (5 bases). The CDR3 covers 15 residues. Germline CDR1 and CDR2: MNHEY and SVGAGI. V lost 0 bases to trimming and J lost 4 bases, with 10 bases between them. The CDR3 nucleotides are TGTGCCAGCAGTTACTCGGGACTGACGAATCAGCCCCAGCATTTT. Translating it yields CASSYSGLTNQPQHF.

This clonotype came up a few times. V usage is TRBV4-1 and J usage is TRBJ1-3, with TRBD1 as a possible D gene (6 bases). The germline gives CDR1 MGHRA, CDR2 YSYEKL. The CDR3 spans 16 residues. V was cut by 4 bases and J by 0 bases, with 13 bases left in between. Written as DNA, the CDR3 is TGCGCCAGCAGCCGACCGGGACATAGCTCTGGAAACACCATATATTTT. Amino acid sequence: CASSRPGHSSGNTIYF.

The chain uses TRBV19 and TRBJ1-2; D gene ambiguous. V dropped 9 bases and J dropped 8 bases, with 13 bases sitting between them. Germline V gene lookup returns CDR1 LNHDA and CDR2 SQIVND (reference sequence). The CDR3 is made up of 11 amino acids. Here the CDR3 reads CARGTVKGYTF. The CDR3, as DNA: TGTGCCAGGGGAACAGTGAAAGGCTACACCTTC. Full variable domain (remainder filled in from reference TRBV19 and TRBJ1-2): DGGITQSPKYLFRKEGQNVTLSCEQNLNHDAMYWYRQDPGQGLRLIYYSQIVNDFQKGDIAEGYSVSREKKESFPLTVTSAQKNPTAFYLCARGTVKGYTFGSGTRLTVV.

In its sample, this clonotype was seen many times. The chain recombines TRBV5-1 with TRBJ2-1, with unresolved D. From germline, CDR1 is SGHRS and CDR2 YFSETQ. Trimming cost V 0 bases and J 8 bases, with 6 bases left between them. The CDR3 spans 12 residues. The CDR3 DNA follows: TGCGCCAGCAGCTTGGCTTCGGATGAGCAGTTCTTC. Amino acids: CASSLASDEQFF.